A selection of T cell receptor beta chains follows, all from one sample in a study of patients and donors after allogeneic stem cell transplantation. A single record per CDR3 protein comes from TCRdb applying MiXCR to the RT-PCR reads. The sample contains hundreds of thousands of distinct CDR3 sequences, under 20% of which appear only once. The source material was blood, either unsorted or a sorted T cell fraction (not recorded which). The receptors originated from a human donor who was either an allogeneic HSCT recipient or a stem cell or donor lymphocyte infusion donor (not recorded which). It is not recorded whose cells these are; they may come from a transplant donor. CDR3s include the opening cysteine and the closing phenylalanine or tryptophan. D genes are given only for firm matches. Not every row has a clone size; where given, it reads once, few, many or a size class.

v_call	j_call	clone_size	d_call	cdr3_length	cdr3_nt	cdr3_aa
TRBV18	TRBJ1-1	few	.	16	TGTGCCAGCTCACCTCGGGACACCACCACCCCCACTGAAGCTTTCTTT	CASSPRDTTTPTEAFF
TRBV3-1	TRBJ2-5	.	.	17	TGTGCCAGCAGCCGCCCTCCTTGCCGGACCCTAAAAGAGACCCAGTACTTC	CASSRPPCRTLKETQYF
TRBV27	TRBJ2-2	few	.	14	TGTGCCAGCAGTTCCCGAGGGTTTACCGGGGAGCTGTTTTTT	CASSSRGFTGELFF
TRBV12-3/TRBV12-4	TRBJ2-7	many	.	12	TGTGCCAGCAGTTTCGAGCGGTACGAGCAGTACTTC	CASSFERYEQYF
TRBV20-1	TRBJ2-3	few	.	14	TGCATTGCTAGCTACCAAACTAGCACAGATACGCAGTATTTT	CIASYQTSTDTQYF
TRBV11-3	TRBJ2-7	.	TRBD1	14	TGTGCCAGCACCGGACAGGGGGCGCGTGGCGAGCAGTACTTC	CASTGQGARGEQYF
TRBV5-1	TRBJ1-2	few	TRBD1	16	TGCGCCAGCAGCTTGGGAACGGGACAGGGGGCAGGCGGCTACACCTTC	CASSLGTGQGAGGYTF
TRBV18	TRBJ2-7	.	TRBD1	15	TGTGCCAGCTCACCACGCAGGGGACAGGCCAGCGAGCAGTACTTC	CASSPRRGQASEQYF
TRBV6-1	TRBJ1-1	few	TRBD1	13	TGTGCCAGCAGGGACAGGATGAACACTGAAGCTTTCTTT	CASRDRMNTEAFF
TRBV9	TRBJ1-2	.	.	17	TGTGCCAGCACCCCAAAGTCCGAGACAACTCTTAACTATGGCTACACCTTC	CASTPKSETTLNYGYTF
TRBV2	TRBJ2-7	.	.	12	TGTGCCAGCAGTGGGGTGGGGAACGAGCAGTACTTC	CASSGVGNEQYF
TRBV7-9	TRBJ2-1	.	.	12	TGTGCCAGCAGCTTATCTAGGGGTGAGCAGTTCTTC	CASSLSRGEQFF
TRBV7-3	TRBJ2-2	many	.	13	TGTGCCAGCAGGGCAGGGAACACCGGGGAGCTGTTTTTT	CASRAGNTGELFF